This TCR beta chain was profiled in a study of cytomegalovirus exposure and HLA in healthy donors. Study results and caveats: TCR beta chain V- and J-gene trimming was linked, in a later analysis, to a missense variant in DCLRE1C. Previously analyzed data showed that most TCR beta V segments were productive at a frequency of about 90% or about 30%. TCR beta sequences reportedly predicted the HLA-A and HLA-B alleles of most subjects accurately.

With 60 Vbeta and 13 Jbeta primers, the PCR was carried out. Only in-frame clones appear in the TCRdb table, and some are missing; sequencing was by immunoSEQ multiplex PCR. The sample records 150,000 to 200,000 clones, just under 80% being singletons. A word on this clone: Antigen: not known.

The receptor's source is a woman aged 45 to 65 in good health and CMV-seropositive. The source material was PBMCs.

In DNA form, the CDR3 reads TGCAGCGCCCGGGAGAGCTCCTACGAGCAGTACTTC. Its translation: CSARESSYEQYF. The chain uses TRBV29-1 and TRBJ2-7; tentative D call: TRBD2 (6 bases). This CDR3 spans 12 amino acids. The V end was cut by 7 bases, the J end by 0 bases, with 10 bases between. Germline lookup yields CDR1 SQVTM and CDR2 ANQGSEA.